These 10 T cell receptor beta chains were all obtained from the same sample, sequenced in a study of CD8+ T cells in alopecia areata. RNA was isolated and reverse transcribed to cDNA, the sequencing template. Assay: immunoSEQ multiplex PCR; the TCRdb copy retains only in-frame clones and omits some. The sample holds about 110,000 clones, approximately 59% seen once. The specimen was CD8+ T cells sorted from blood. These receptors came from a human donor in good health.

V is TRBV4-3 and J is TRBJ2-3, with a tentative D call TRBD2 (6 bases). V lost 0 bases and J 2 bases, leaving 9 bases between the germline ends. Germline lookup yields CDR1 LGHNA and CDR2 YSLEER. The CDR3 totals 15 residues. CDR3 DNA sequence: TGCGCCAGCAGCCAAGACCGGGGGACCACAGATACGCAGTATTTT. Translation gives CASSQDRGTTDTQYF.

This chain uses TRBV6-5 with TRBJ2-2, with TRBD1 matching over 9 bases. The trim removed 5 bases at V and 4 bases at J, leaving 5 bases unmatched. The CDR3 is made up of 15 amino acids. Germline lookup yields CDR1 MNHEY and CDR2 SVGAGI. In DNA form, the CDR3 reads TGTGCCAGCAGTCTGACAGGGGGGTTCACCGGGGAGCTGTTTTTT. Its protein is CASSLTGGFTGELFF.

This chain uses TRBV7-2 with TRBJ2-7; D is perhaps TRBD2 (5 bases). The CDR3 has 14 amino acids. Germline loops: CDR1 SGHTA, CDR2 FQGNSA. V gave up 1 base and J gave up 1 base, with 8 bases separating them. The CDR3 sequence is CASSLVPGSYEQYF. The CDR3 coding sequence is TGTGCCAGCAGCTTAGTTCCGGGATCCTACGAGCAGTACTTC.

This clone was detected once. The V and J genes are TRBV10-3 and TRBJ2-6; D gene ambiguous. From germline, CDR1 is ENHRY and CDR2 SYGVKD. This CDR3 region has 17 residues. V was shortened by 3 bases and J by 0 bases, with 12 bases between the two germline ends. The CDR3 bases are TGTGCCATCAGTGATGTAGGGTTGGGCTCTGGGGCCAACGTCCTGACTTTC. Amino acids: CAISDVGLGSGANVLTF.

This clone occurred a few times. The V and J genes are TRBV30 and TRBJ2-5, with 7 nucleotides matching TRBD1. The CDR3 runs to 15 residues. Trimming at V came to 2 bases and at J to 5 bases, leaving 11 bases not matched to a gene. CDR1 and CDR2 (germline): GTSNPN, SVGIG (reference sequence). The CDR3 sequence: CAWSTQGEKGETQYF. The CDR3 DNA reads TGTGCCTGGAGTACCCAGGGGGAAAAGGGGGAGACCCAGTACTTC. Drawing the rest from reference TRBV30 and TRBJ2-5, the complete variable domain is SQTIHQWPATLVQPVGSPLSLECTVEGTSNPNLYWYRQAAGRGLQLLFYSVGIGQISSEVPQNLSASRPQDRQFILSSKKLLLSDSGFYLCAWSTQGEKGETQYFGPGTRLLVL.

This chain uses TRBV29-1 with TRBJ2-3, with D unclear. Between the trimmed V and J ends, which lost 3 bases and 5 bases, there was a span of 6 bases. The CDR3 contains 11 residues. Germline V CDR1 and CDR2: SQVTM, ANQGSEA. In DNA form, the CDR3 reads TGCAGCGTTGAGCCTGGAGATACGCAGTATTTT. This codes for CSVEPGDTQYF.

The chain couples TRBV9 to TRBJ1-5, with D maybe TRBD1 (5 bases). The V gene's germline CDR1 is SGDLS and CDR2 YYNGEE. The CDR3 is 14 amino acids. The V gene lost 2 bases and the J gene lost 6 bases, with 12 bases spanning the gap. This chain's CDR3 is CASSVGTGGQPQHF. In DNA form, the CDR3 reads TGTGCCAGCAGCGTCGGGACCGGGGGTCAGCCCCAGCATTTT.

The chain carries TRBV6-5 and TRBJ2-5, with no clear D. Trimming cost V 3 bases and J 5 bases, with 16 bases left between them. The CDR3 length is 15 residues. The germline gives CDR1 MNHEY, CDR2 SVGAGI. CDR3 coding DNA: TGTGCCAGCAGTTATAACGAAGGGATCAGGGAGACCCAGTACTTC. Its translation: CASSYNEGIRETQYF.

The V call is TRBV27, the J call TRBJ2-7; the D call may be TRBD1 or TRBD2 (5 bases each). V lost 5 bases and J 5 bases, leaving 16 bases between the germline ends. The CDR3 has 14 residues. Germline V gene sequence: CDR1 MNHEY, CDR2 SMNVEV (reference sequence). The CDR3 protein is CASSDKTVGDEQYF. In DNA form, the CDR3 reads TGTGCCAGCAGTGACAAGACGGTGGGGGACGAGCAGTACTTC.

The genes are TRBV28 and TRBJ2-5; TRBD1 aligns across 7 bases. Germline CDR1 reads MDHEN; CDR2 reads SYDVKM. Germline trimming cut 2 bases from V and 5 bases from J; bases unmatched to any gene: 8. This CDR3 contains 15 residues. CDR3 DNA: TGTGCCAGCAGTTTAGGGGACAGTCTGTGGGAGACCCAGTACTTC. As protein: CASSLGDSLWETQYF.